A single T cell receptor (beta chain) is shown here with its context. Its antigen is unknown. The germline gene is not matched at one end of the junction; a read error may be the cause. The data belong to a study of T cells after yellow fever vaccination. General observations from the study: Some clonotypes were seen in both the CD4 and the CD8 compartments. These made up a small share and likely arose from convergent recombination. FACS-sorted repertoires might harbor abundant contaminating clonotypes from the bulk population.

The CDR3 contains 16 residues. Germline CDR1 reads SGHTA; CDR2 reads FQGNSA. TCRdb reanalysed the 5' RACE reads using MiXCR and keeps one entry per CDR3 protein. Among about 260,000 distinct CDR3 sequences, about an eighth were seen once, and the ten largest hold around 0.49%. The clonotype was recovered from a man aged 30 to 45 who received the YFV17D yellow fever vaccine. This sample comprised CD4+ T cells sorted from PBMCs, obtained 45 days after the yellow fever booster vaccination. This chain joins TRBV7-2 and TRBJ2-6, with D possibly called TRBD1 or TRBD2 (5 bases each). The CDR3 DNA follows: TGTGCCAGCAGCTTGGACGGGACCTCTGGGGCCAACGTCCTGCCTTTC. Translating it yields CASSLDGTSGANVLPF.